This T cell receptor (beta chain) was identified in a study of cytomegalovirus exposure and HLA in healthy donors. Study-level information: Sequencing of around 200 million T cells in an earlier analysis found around 110 million unique TCR beta sequences. Overall study results and limits: Later analysis reportedly placed an Asian-associated ancestry cluster below the roughly 630-donor mean in N-insertions.

This clone was counted a single time. The antigen is unknown. Per germline, CDR1 LNHDA and CDR2 SQIVND (reference sequence). V trimming: 5 bases; J trimming: 3 bases; junction bases outside the gene matches: 11. The CDR3 contains 19 residues. Samples came from healthy bone marrow donors. Both 60 Vbeta primers and 13 Jbeta primers went into the PCR. Measured with immunoSEQ multiplex PCR; TCRdb has only the in-frame clones, and not every one. Among around 120,000 clones listed, around 84% were seen once. This sequence was found in a woman in her thirties or forties in good health and CMV-seronegative. J is TRBJ2-6 and V is TRBV19; 12 positions agree with TRBD1. Sequenced sample: PBMCs. Written as DNA, the CDR3 is TGTGCCAGTAGTGTCTTCCCGGGACAGGGGGCCGGTGGGGCCAACGTCCTGACTTTC. This translates into CASSVFPGQGAGGANVLTF. Looking up the rest from reference TRBV19 and TRBJ2-6 gives the full variable domain: DGGITQSPKYLFRKEGQNVTLSCEQNLNHDAMYWYRQDPGQGLRLIYYSQIVNDFQKGDIAEGYSVSREKKESFPLTVTSAQKNPTAFYLCASSVFPGQGAGGANVLTFGAGSRLTVL.